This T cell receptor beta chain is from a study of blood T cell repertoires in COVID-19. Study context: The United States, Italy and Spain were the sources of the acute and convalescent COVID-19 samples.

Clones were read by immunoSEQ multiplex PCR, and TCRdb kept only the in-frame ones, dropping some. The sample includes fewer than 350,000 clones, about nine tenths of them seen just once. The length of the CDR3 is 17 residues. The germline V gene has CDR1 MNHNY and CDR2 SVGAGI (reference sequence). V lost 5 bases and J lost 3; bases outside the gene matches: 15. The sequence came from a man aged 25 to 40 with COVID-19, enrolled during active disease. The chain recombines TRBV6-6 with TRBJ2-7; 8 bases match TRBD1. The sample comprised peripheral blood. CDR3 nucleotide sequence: TGTGCCAGCAGTCCGCTCGTAATACGGACAGGGAACTACGAGCAGTACTTC. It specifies CASSPLVIRTGNYEQYF.